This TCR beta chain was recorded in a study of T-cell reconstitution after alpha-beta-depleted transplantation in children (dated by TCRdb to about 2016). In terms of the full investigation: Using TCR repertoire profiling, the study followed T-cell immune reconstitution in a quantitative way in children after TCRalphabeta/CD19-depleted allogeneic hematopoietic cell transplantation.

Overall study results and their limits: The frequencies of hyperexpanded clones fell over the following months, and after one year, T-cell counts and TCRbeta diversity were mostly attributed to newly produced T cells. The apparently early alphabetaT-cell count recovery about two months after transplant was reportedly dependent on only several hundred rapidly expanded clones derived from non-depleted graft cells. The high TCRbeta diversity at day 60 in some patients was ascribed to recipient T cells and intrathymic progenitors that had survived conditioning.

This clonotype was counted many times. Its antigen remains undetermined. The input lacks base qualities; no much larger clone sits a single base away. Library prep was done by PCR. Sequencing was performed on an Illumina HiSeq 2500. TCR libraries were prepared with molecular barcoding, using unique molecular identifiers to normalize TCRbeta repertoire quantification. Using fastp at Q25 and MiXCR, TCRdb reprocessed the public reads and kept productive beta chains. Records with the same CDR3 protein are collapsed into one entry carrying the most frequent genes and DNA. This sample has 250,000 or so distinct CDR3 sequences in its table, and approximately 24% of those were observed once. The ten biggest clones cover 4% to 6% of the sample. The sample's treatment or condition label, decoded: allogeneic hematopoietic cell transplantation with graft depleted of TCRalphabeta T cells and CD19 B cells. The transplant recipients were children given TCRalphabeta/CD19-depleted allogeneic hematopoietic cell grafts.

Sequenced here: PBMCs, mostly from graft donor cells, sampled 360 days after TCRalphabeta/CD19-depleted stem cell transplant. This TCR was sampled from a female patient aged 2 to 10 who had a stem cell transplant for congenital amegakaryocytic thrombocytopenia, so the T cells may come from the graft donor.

The CDR3 region: CASLQEDGSYNEQFF. The DNA sequence is as follows: TGCGCCAGCCTTCAAGAGGACGGCTCCTACAATGAGCAGTTCTTC. The chain was built from TRBV5-1 and TRBJ2-1; no confident D gene assignment can be made. Measured from the cysteine to the phenylalanine, the CDR3 is 15 residues long. The kept DNA is CDR3 alone, 45 bases in frame from the first base. V is clipped by 7 bases and J by 0 bases, and the sequence between their germline boundaries is 14 bases long. The germline V gene provides CDR1 SGHRS and CDR2 YFSETQ.